Each of the 17 T cell receptor beta chains below was sequenced from the same sample in a study of shared clonotypes between healthy human individuals. Cells designated naive CD8 were CD45RO-negative and were positively selected for CCR7, with terminally differentiated effector memory CD45RA+ cells excluded. Measured with immunoSEQ multiplex PCR; TCRdb has only the in-frame clones, and not every one. This table has some 1,900,000 clones, less than 95% appearing once. The source material was naive CD8+ T cells sorted from blood. Receptor source: a man between 18 and 29 years old in good health.

The V gene is TRBV9, the J gene TRBJ2-6; 8 bases agree with TRBD2. The CDR3 totals 17 residues. Unmatched junction bases numbered 4, after V lost 2 bases and J lost 0 bases. Per germline, CDR1 SGDLS and CDR2 YYNGEE. The CDR3: CASSVGGAASGANVLTF. DNA for the CDR3: TGTGCCAGCAGCGTCGGGGGGGCCGCCTCTGGGGCCAACGTCCTGACTTTC.

This clone was observed a handful of times. The chain uses TRBV5-4 and TRBJ2-2, with 7 bases matching TRBD1. With V trimmed by 4 bases and J by 2 bases, 5 bases remained unmatched. This CDR3 comprises 15 residues. CDR1 is SGHNT and CDR2 is YYREEE in the germline V gene (reference sequence). The CDR3 spells CASSTRDSNTGELFF. CDR3 sequence (DNA): TGTGCCAGCAGCACCCGGGACAGTAACACCGGGGAGCTGTTTTTT.

The rearrangement joins TRBV2 to TRBJ2-2, with D possibly being TRBD1 or TRBD2 (5 bases each). Trimming took 11 bases from V and 3 from J, leaving 13 bases between them. This CDR3 comprises 13 residues. Germline V lookup: CDR1 SNHLY, CDR2 FYNNEI. The CDR3 reads CAGIGTDTGELFF. Written as DNA, the CDR3 is TGTGCCGGGATCGGGACGGACACCGGGGAGCTGTTTTTT.

This chain joins TRBV9 and TRBJ1-4, with 7 bases identical to TRBD1. The CDR3 is 15 residues long. Germline lookup yields CDR1 SGDLS and CDR2 YYNGEE. J was trimmed by 7 bases and V by 4 bases; bases with no gene match: 10. CDR3: CASSPSGGRGEKLFF. CDR3 bases: TGTGCCAGCAGCCCCTCAGGGGGGCGAGGTGAAAAACTGTTTTTT.

A word on this clone: The same CDR3 arises from other DNA sequences in this sample as well. V and J are TRBV2 and TRBJ1-1; 8 positions match TRBD1. The CDR3 extends over 12 amino acids. CDR1 SNHLY and CDR2 FYNNEI come from the germline V gene. Trimming cost V 5 bases and J 4 bases; bases outside gene matches: 0. The CDR3 is CASSTGGTEAFF. Here the CDR3 DNA reads TGTGCCAGCAGTACAGGGGGCACTGAAGCTTTCTTT. The full variable domain, with the rest looked up from reference TRBV2 and TRBJ1-1, is EPEVTQTPSHQVTQMGQEVILRCVPISNHLYFYWYRQILGQKVEFLVSFYNNEISEKSEIFDDQFSVERPDGSNFTLKIRSTKLEDSAMYFCASSTGGTEAFFGQGTRLTVV.

The rearrangement links TRBV5-4 to TRBJ2-3; D not certain. V gave up 0 bases and J gave up 6 bases, with 8 bases separating them. CDR1 is SGHNT and CDR2 is YYREEE in the germline V gene (reference sequence). The CDR3 has 13 amino acids. CDR3 sequence reads: CASSLAPADTQYF. As DNA, the CDR3 is TGTGCCAGCAGCTTGGCCCCAGCTGATACGCAGTATTTT.

V gene TRBV7-3 combines with J gene TRBJ2-2; TRBD2 matches at 10 bases. This CDR3 is 18 amino acids long. Per the germline V gene, CDR1 is SGHTA and CDR2 is FQGTGA. The ends lost 4 bases at V and 4 bases at J; junction bases unmatched: 12. The DNA for the CDR3 is TGTGCCAGCAGCTCCGACGGACCGGGACTAGCGTTCACCGGGGAGCTGTTTTTT. It codes for CASSSDGPGLAFTGELFF. Supplemented by reference TRBV7-3 and TRBJ2-2, the full variable domain reads GAGVSQTPSNKVTEKGKYVELRCDPISGHTALYWYRQSLGQGPEFLIYFQGTGAADDSGLPNDRFFAVRPEGSVSTLKIQRTERGDSAVYLCASSSDGPGLAFTGELFFGEGSRLTVL.

The CDR3 loop is CASSSQHTGELFF. The CDR3 DNA reads TGTGCCAGTAGTTCGCAACACACCGGGGAGCTGTTTTTT. J is TRBJ2-2 and V is TRBV19; D remains unclear. CDR3 length: 13 amino acids. CDR1 is LNHDA and CDR2 is SQIVND in the germline V gene (reference sequence). V was trimmed by 5 bases and J by 3 bases, leaving 7 bases between them.

The chain employs TRBV29-1 and TRBJ2-1, with 7 bases matching TRBD2. Per germline, CDR1 SQVTM and CDR2 ANQGSEA. After removal of 1 base from V and 3 bases from J, the junction contained 3 bases not matched to a gene. The CDR3 length is 14 residues. The CDR3 nucleotides read TGCAGCGTTGAAGGGACGGGGGGCTACAATGAGCAGTTCTTC. As protein: CSVEGTGGYNEQFF.

V and J are TRBV9 and TRBJ2-1; TRBD2 might be the D (7 bases). CDR1 and CDR2 (germline): SGDLS, YYNGEE. V was clipped by 5 bases and J by 5 bases, with 17 bases between them. The CDR3 length is 15 residues. The DNA of the CDR3 is TGTGCCAGCAGTGGGGGCGGGAGTTTTCACAATGAGCAGTTCTTC. Translated: CASSGGGSFHNEQFF. The full variable domain, completed using reference TRBV9 and TRBJ2-1, is DSGVTQTPKHLITATGQRVTLRCSPRSGDLSVYWYQQSLDQGLQFLIQYYNGEERAKGNILERFSAQQFPDLHSELNLSSLELGDSALYFCASSGGGSFHNEQFFGPGTRLTVL.

V usage is TRBV30 and J usage is TRBJ1-4; D ambiguous. Trimming removed 6 bases from V and 6 bases from J, with 14 bases in between. Germline CDR1 reads GTSNPN; CDR2 reads SVGIG (reference sequence). The CDR3 consists of 13 residues. CDR3 region: CACFPEDDEKLFF. In nucleotides, the CDR3 is TGTGCCTGTTTCCCTGAGGATGATGAAAAACTGTTTTTT. Full variable domain (outside the CDR3, taken from reference TRBV30 and TRBJ1-4): SQTIHQWPATLVQPVGSPLSLECTVEGTSNPNLYWYRQAAGRGLQLLFYSVGIGQISSEVPQNLSASRPQDRQFILSSKKLLLSDSGFYLCACFPEDDEKLFFGSGTQLSVL.

The chain joins TRBV10-3 to TRBJ2-7; D may match TRBD1 or TRBD2 (5 bases each). V gave up 3 bases and J gave up 3 bases, with 18 bases separating them. CDR1 is ENHRY, CDR2 SYGVKD, per germline. The CDR3 is 16 amino acids. The CDR3 bases are TGTGCCATCAGTGATCTCGTGGGGGAAGAGGTCTACGAGCAGTACTTC. Translation: CAISDLVGEEVYEQYF.

The genes are TRBV27 and TRBJ2-7; tentatively, D is TRBD1 or TRBD2 (5 bases each). V was trimmed by 2 bases and J by 3 bases, leaving 11 bases between them. The CDR3 is 14 amino acids. Germline V gene lookup returns CDR1 MNHEY and CDR2 SMNVEV (reference sequence). The CDR3 protein is CASSLVEGYYEQYF. CDR3 sequence (DNA): TGTGCCAGCAGTTTAGTTGAGGGGTACTACGAGCAGTACTTC.

The J gene is TRBJ2-5, the V gene TRBV6-5; 8 nucleotides match TRBD1. CDR3 length equals 11 residues. Germline V lookup: CDR1 MNHEY, CDR2 SVGAGI. With V trimmed by 10 bases and J by 5 bases, 3 bases remained unmatched. The CDR3 region is CATRQGETQYF. DNA of the CDR3: TGTGCCACCCGACAGGGGGAGACCCAGTACTTC.

The chain uses TRBV7-8 and TRBJ2-2, with 11 bases that match TRBD2. This CDR3 is built from 16 residues. Per germline, CDR1 SGHVS and CDR2 FQNEAQ. V gave up 6 bases and J gave up 6 bases; unmatched junction bases: 9. CDR3 sequence reads: CASRDLAGGASGELFF. As DNA, the CDR3 is TGTGCCAGCAGAGATCTAGCGGGAGGAGCGTCCGGGGAGCTGTTTTTT.

This CDR3 reads CASRWTSGGRDIQYF. In nucleotides, the CDR3 is TGTGCCAGCAGATGGACTAGCGGGGGGAGGGACATTCAGTACTTC. The chain joins TRBV6-5 to TRBJ2-4; 14 bases fit TRBD2. Trimming at V came to 6 bases and at J to 8 bases, leaving 6 bases not matched to a gene. The CDR3 has 15 amino acids. In germline, CDR1 is MNHEY, CDR2 SVGAGI.

The rearrangement joins TRBV7-9 to TRBJ2-7; D unresolved. V was trimmed by 5 bases and J by 0 bases, leaving 5 bases between them. Germline V gene lookup returns CDR1 SEHNR and CDR2 FQNEAQ (reference sequence). This CDR3 spans 12 amino acids. CDR3 nucleotide sequence: TGTGCCAGCAGCCATTCCTCCTACGAGCAGTACTTC. Protein sequence: CASSHSSYEQYF.